Many counts were recorded for the clone carrying this TCR beta chain. Individual cDNA molecules were tagged with unique molecular identifiers, the study reported. MiXCR was run by TCRdb on the 5' RACE reads, yielding one entry per CDR3 protein. The sample has tens of thousands of distinct CDR3 sequences, under 4.5% seen once. The data stem from a study of early T cells in non-severe SARS-CoV-2 infection. J lost 8 bases, V lost 5 bases, and 12 bases had no gene match. The CDR3 loop spans 15 amino acids. In germline, CDR1 is SGHAT, CDR2 FQNNGV. The V gene is TRBV11-2, the J gene TRBJ2-1; 7 bases align to TRBD2. The clonotype was recovered from an adult who was a healthcare worker with PCR-confirmed SARS-CoV-2 infection or an uninfected control (not recorded which). Sequencing was performed on whole blood. CDR3 region: CASSPGPAGVDEQFF. The DNA for the CDR3 is TGTGCCAGCAGCCCCGGCCCCGCGGGAGTTGATGAGCAGTTCTTC.